This record looks at one T cell receptor beta chain sequence and its context. At least ten counts were recorded for this clonotype. Its antigen is still unknown. Base-call qualities are not available, and no considerably larger clone is one nucleotide away. This specimen comes from a study of CD8 T cells in ankylosing spondylitis (dated by TCRdb to the late 2010s). Notes on the research overall: T cell receptor beta repertoires were profiled in healthy donors and ankylosing spondylitis patients so that disease-linked TCR variants could be found. Samples of peripheral blood were taken, and for ankylosing spondylitis patients, synovial fluid was collected as well. The full study cohort was made up of 25 to 30 ankylosing spondylitis patients and around 100 healthy donors.

The sequencer listed for this sample is Illumina HiSeq 2500. TCR beta libraries were prepared by quantitative 5'-RACE with molecular barcodes. The study's own analysis went as follows. A new computational method based on a probabilistic model of VDJ rearrangement was used to identify disease-linked TCR variants. TCRdb's own reprocessing of the public reads used fastp at Q25 and MiXCR and kept productive beta chains. Each record represents a unique CDR3 protein, reported with the most common genes and DNA among its rows. The V and J calls follow TCRdb's processing rather than the paper's. This sample lists 250,000 to 400,000 distinct CDR3 sequences; under 14% were detected once. Together, the top ten hold about 10% of the sample. The CDR3, from cysteine to phenylalanine, totals 14 residues. Here the CDR3 DNA is all that survives: 42 bases in frame from base 1. Here V drops 6 bases and J drops 10 bases, and the junction holds 8 bases not matched to any gene.

The investigation overall reported the following: The disease-linked clones had a CD8+ phenotype and were found at relatively low frequencies in peripheral blood. Some motif variants had previously been reported in the synovial fluid and blood of reactive arthritis patients, which suggests shared mechanisms of disease initiation. The disease-linked clones were reported as significantly enriched in matched synovial fluid samples from ankylosing spondylitis patients. Blood from ankylosing spondylitis patients appeared to be characterized by a TCR beta motif composed of under 10 highly homologous amino acid variants.

This receptor was identified in a female donor with ankylosing spondylitis or in good health (not recorded which). The chain employs TRBV12-3 or TRBV12-4 and TRBJ1-6, with 8 bases aligning to TRBD1. The sequencing input was blood, either unsorted or a sorted T cell fraction (not recorded which). The DNA sequence reads TGTGCCAGCAGCCTCACAGGGGGACACTCACCCCTCCACTTT. Protein translation: CASSLTGGHSPLHF.